The 25 T cell receptor beta chains below were found in one sample sequenced in a study of blood T cell repertoires in COVID-19. Data came from immunoSEQ multiplex PCR; TCRdb stores just in-frame clones and leaves some out. The repertoire includes 300,000 to 400,000 clones, roughly 90% of them detected once, and 0.9% to 1% sits in the top ten. The sample comprised PBMCs or T cells enriched from blood (not recorded which). Receptors originate from a young woman with acute COVID-19.

CDR3 coding DNA: TGTGCCAGCATATCCGGCAGCAGGGCGGCCGGGGAGCTGTTTTTT. It translates to CASISGSRAAGELFF. V is TRBV11-2 and J is TRBJ2-2, with a tentative D call TRBD1 (5 bases). The CDR3 has 15 residues. Germline V gives CDR1 SGHAT, CDR2 FQNNGV. Trimming took off 7 bases at V and 6 bases at J, with 18 bases between the two ends.

The rearrangement joins TRBV6-5 to TRBJ2-5; D is uncertain. Per germline, CDR1 MNHEY and CDR2 SVGAGI. The CDR3 is 15 residues long. V lost 6 bases and J lost 0, with 14 bases in between. CDR3 sequence reads: CASSLNRANQETQYF. The CDR3 coding sequence is TGTGCCAGCAGCCTTAACCGAGCCAACCAAGAGACCCAGTACTTC.

This clone has a single count. The chain carries TRBV3-1 (or the pseudogene TRBV3-2) and TRBJ1-2, with D possibly matching TRBD1 (5 bases). This CDR3 contains 15 residues. V was shortened by 2 bases and J by 4 bases, with 14 bases between the two germline ends. From germline, CDR1 is LGHDT and CDR2 YNNKEL (reference sequence). In DNA form, the CDR3 reads TGTGCCAGCAGCCAACCAGGGAATTTCATCTATGGCTACACCTTC. Protein: CASSQPGNFIYGYTF.

This chain connects TRBV10-3 to TRBJ1-2, with TRBD1 matching 7 bases. J lost 3 bases, V lost 8 bases, and 3 bases had no gene match. This CDR3 has 12 residues. CDR1 is ENHRY and CDR2 is SYGVKD in the germline V gene. The CDR3 bases are TGTGCCATCGGCAGGGGGGACTATGGCTACACCTTC. Amino acid sequence: CAIGRGDYGYTF.

This clone was recorded only once. This chain joins TRBV5-1 and TRBJ1-6; 7 positions match TRBD1. The CDR3 covers 15 residues. CDR1 is SGHRS, CDR2 YFSETQ, per germline. Unmatched junction bases numbered 8, after V lost 4 bases and J lost 7 bases. The CDR3: CASSPQGQQNSPLHF. CDR3 coding DNA: TGCGCCAGCAGCCCCCAGGGACAGCAGAATTCACCCCTCCACTTT. The full variable domain, completed using reference TRBV5-1 and TRBJ1-6, is KAGVTQTPRYLIKTRGQQVTLSCSPISGHRSVSWYQQTPGQGLQFLFEYFSETQRNKGNFPGRFSGRQFSNSRSEMNVSTLELGDSALYLCASSPQGQQNSPLHFGNGTRLTVT.

The chain couples TRBV25-1 to TRBJ1-5, with D maybe TRBD1 (6 bases). Germline V gene lookup returns CDR1 MGHDK and CDR2 SYGVNS. The CDR3 has 14 amino acids. With 4 bases removed from V and 5 bases from J, the gap between germline ends came to 12 bases. Written as DNA, the CDR3 is TGTGCCAGCAGTGCGATTAACAGGGATCAGCCCCAGCATTTT. Translation gives CASSAINRDQPQHF.

Here the CDR3 DNA reads TGCGCCAGCAGCTCCGGACAGGGTGAGCAGTTCTTC. Its protein is CASSSGQGEQFF. The chain has TRBV5-1 and TRBJ2-1; 8 bases match TRBD1. The V and J ends lost 3 bases and 9 bases, in that order; junction bases with no gene match: 2. The CDR3 spans 12 residues. Germline loops: CDR1 SGHRS, CDR2 YFSETQ.

The J gene is TRBJ2-3, the V gene TRBV5-4, with 9 bases aligning to TRBD2. This CDR3 spans 15 amino acids. After removal of 5 bases from V and 4 bases from J, the junction contained 8 bases not matched to a gene. Germline V gene data show CDR1 as SGHNT and CDR2 as YYREEE (reference sequence). The CDR3 spells CASSRTGGGADTQYF. CDR3 sequence (DNA): TGTGCCAGCAGTAGAACAGGCGGGGGGGCAGATACGCAGTATTTT.

The chain employs TRBV10-3 and TRBJ2-5; TRBD2 matches 8 bases. Germline V gene sequence: CDR1 ENHRY, CDR2 SYGVKD. This CDR3 contains 14 residues. J lost 2 bases, V lost 11 bases, and 10 bases had no gene match. The CDR3 DNA reads as TGTGCCGCGCAGAGCGGGGGCCCACAAGAGACCCAGTACTTC. This encodes CAAQSGGPQETQYF.

A few counts support this clone. V usage is TRBV5-1 and J usage is TRBJ2-7, with TRBD1 as a possible D gene (6 bases). Germline assignment: CDR1 SGHRS and CDR2 YFSETQ. The CDR3 loop spans 15 amino acids. Trimming stripped 0 bases from V and 3 bases from J, with 13 bases between. The CDR3 loop is CASSLEGVPLYEQYF. DNA for the CDR3: TGCGCCAGCAGCTTGGAGGGGGTACCCCTCTACGAGCAGTACTTC.

The CDR3 sequence: CATSDPTGYEQYF. In DNA form, the CDR3 reads TGTGCCACCAGTGATCCCACCGGTTACGAGCAGTACTTC. The chain is built from TRBV24-1 and TRBJ2-7; D is undetermined. V was shortened by 3 bases and J by 4 bases, with 9 bases between the two germline ends. Germline CDR1 is KGHDR and CDR2 is SFDVKD. CDR3 length: 13 amino acids.

This clone was counted a single time. The genes are TRBV5-1 and TRBJ1-1; no clear D. The V gene lost 2 bases and the J gene lost 1 base, with 9 bases spanning the gap. CDR1 is SGHRS and CDR2 is YFSETQ in the germline V gene. This CDR3 region has 14 residues. The CDR3 here is CASSFGGPNTEAFF. Written as DNA, the CDR3 is TGCGCCAGCAGCTTTGGAGGCCCGAACACTGAAGCTTTCTTT.

This chain connects TRBV27 to TRBJ1-6; 9 bases fit TRBD1. Trimming at V came to 10 bases and at J to 0 bases, leaving 10 bases not matched to a gene. The V gene's germline CDR1 is MNHEY and CDR2 SMNVEV (reference sequence). The CDR3 is 17 amino acids. CDR3 bases: TGTGCCACCACTGGGACAGGGAAGCCCTCCTATAATTCACCCCTCCACTTT. Amino acids: CATTGTGKPSYNSPLHF.

The rearrangement links TRBV5-1 to TRBJ2-7, with 11 nucleotides matching TRBD1. V shed 2 bases and J 4 bases; nucleotides not matched to a gene: 5. The germline V gene encodes CDR1 SGHRS and CDR2 YFSETQ. The CDR3 length is 15 residues. The CDR3 protein is CASSFGTGGNYEQYF. The CDR3 DNA is TGCGCCAGCAGCTTTGGGACAGGGGGGAATTACGAGCAGTACTTC.

V is TRBV6-5 and J is TRBJ1-5; TRBD1 matches 9 bases. The germline V gene encodes CDR1 MNHEY and CDR2 SVGAGI. CDR3 size: 14 residues. V shed 4 bases, J shed 3 bases, and the junction held 1 base outside the gene matches. The CDR3 reads CASSWDRDNQPQHF. DNA for the CDR3: TGTGCCAGCAGTTGGGACAGGGACAATCAGCCCCAGCATTTT.

This clone was observed a single time. The chain combines TRBV11-2 with TRBJ1-5; the D is unclear. The CDR3 consists of 12 residues. The germline V and J ends were trimmed by 6 bases and 5 bases, with 8 bases remaining between them. Germline V gene data show CDR1 as SGHAT and CDR2 as FQNNGV. The DNA of the CDR3 is TGTGCCAGCAGGGTTCGGGATCAGCCCCAGCATTTT. Translated, it gives CASRVRDQPQHF.

The chain is built from TRBV5-6 and TRBJ2-5; 14 bases match TRBD2. The trim removed 4 bases at V and 5 bases at J, leaving 4 bases unmatched. CDR3 length: 15 amino acids. Germline lookup yields CDR1 SGHDT and CDR2 YYEEEE. The CDR3 coding sequence is TGTGCCAGCAGCGCCCGACTAGCGGGGGGGGAGACCCAGTACTTC. This sequence encodes CASSARLAGGETQYF.

The chain recombines TRBV24-1 with TRBJ2-7; no firm D call. Trimming cost V 3 bases and J 3 bases, with 8 bases left between them. There are 13 residues in the CDR3. Germline assignment: CDR1 KGHDR and CDR2 SFDVKD. The chain's CDR3 is CATSDPNGYEQYF. The DNA for the CDR3 is TGTGCCACCAGTGATCCAAACGGCTACGAGCAGTACTTC.

This sequence joins TRBV5-1 and TRBJ1-2, with TRBD1 as a possible D gene (6 bases). The CDR3 length is 17 residues. Per germline, CDR1 SGHRS and CDR2 YFSETQ. V was clipped by 0 bases and J by 6 bases, with 21 bases between them. In DNA form, the CDR3 reads TGCGCCAGCAGCTTGGGGGACACCCGTGGGAAACAAGATGGCTACACCTTC. Translated: CASSLGDTRGKQDGYTF.

The chain uses TRBV3-1 (or the pseudogene TRBV3-2) and TRBJ2-7; 8 bases align to TRBD1. Trimming at V came to 4 bases and at J to 3 bases, leaving 5 bases not matched to a gene. The CDR3 has 14 residues. Germline V gene data show CDR1 as LGHDT and CDR2 as YNNKEL (reference sequence). CDR3 residues: CASSLQGQGYEQYF. CDR3 nucleotide sequence: TGTGCCAGCAGCCTACAAGGACAGGGCTACGAGCAGTACTTC.

The chain carries TRBV19 and TRBJ1-2, with TRBD1 as a possible D gene (5 bases). The V end was cut by 2 bases, the J end by 6 bases, with 19 bases between. The CDR3 loop spans 16 amino acids. Germline loops: CDR1 LNHDA, CDR2 SQIVND (reference sequence). The CDR3 DNA is TGTGCCAGTAGTATATTGGGACTTCTTTCCGCGGATGGCTACACCTTC. Translated: CASSILGLLSADGYTF.

The genes are TRBV10-2 and TRBJ2-7, with D possibly matching TRBD1 (6 bases). This CDR3 is built from 15 residues. Germline-derived CDR1 and CDR2 are WSHSY and SAAADI. With 3 bases removed from V and 5 bases from J, the gap between germline ends came to 17 bases. The CDR3 is CASSDIGTRPDEQYF. The CDR3 DNA reads TGCGCCAGCAGTGATATAGGGACACGTCCCGACGAGCAGTACTTC.

This chain connects TRBV5-1 to TRBJ2-1, with 8 positions matching TRBD1. The germline V gene encodes CDR1 SGHRS and CDR2 YFSETQ. V lost 4 bases to trimming and J lost 8 bases; unmatched junction nucleotides: 11. The CDR3 sequence is 15 residues long. As DNA, the CDR3 is TGCGCCAGCAGCATTCCACGACAGGGGTCGGATGAGCAGTTCTTC. Protein: CASSIPRQGSDEQFF.

This clone was seen a few times. The CDR3 coding sequence is TGCGCCAGCAGCCAATTCCTGGGGGCGAATGAAAAACTGTTTTTT. Translating it yields CASSQFLGANEKLFF. The V gene is TRBV4-1, the J gene TRBJ1-4, with a possible D match to TRBD1 (6 bases). This CDR3 region has 15 residues. Germline V CDR1 and CDR2: MGHRA, YSYEKL. V was shortened by 2 bases and J by 5 bases, with 12 bases between the two germline ends.

The V call is TRBV24-1, the J call TRBJ1-1; no clear D. Germline CDR1 and CDR2: KGHDR and SFDVKD. V was clipped by 1 base and J by 4 bases, with 6 bases between them. The CDR3 consists of 13 residues. The CDR3 nucleotides are TGTGCCACCAGTGATTTCCCGGGCACTGAAGCTTTCTTT. Its protein is CATSDFPGTEAFF.